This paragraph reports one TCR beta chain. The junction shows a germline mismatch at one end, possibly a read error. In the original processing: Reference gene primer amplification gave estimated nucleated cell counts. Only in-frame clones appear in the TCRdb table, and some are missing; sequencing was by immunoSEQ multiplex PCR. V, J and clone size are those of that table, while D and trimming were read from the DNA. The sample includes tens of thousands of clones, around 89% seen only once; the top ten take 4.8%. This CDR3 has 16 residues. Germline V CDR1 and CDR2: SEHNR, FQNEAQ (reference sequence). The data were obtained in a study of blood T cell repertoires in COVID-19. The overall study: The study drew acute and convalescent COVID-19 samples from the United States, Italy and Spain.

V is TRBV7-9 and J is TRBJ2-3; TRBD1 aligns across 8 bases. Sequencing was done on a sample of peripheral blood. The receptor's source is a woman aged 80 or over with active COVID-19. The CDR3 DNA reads TGTGCCAGCACCTTACTAGGACAGGGTGTTACAGATACGCAGTATTTT. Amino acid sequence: CASTLLGQGVTDTQYF.